Detailed here is one T cell receptor beta chain. Its antigen is as yet unknown. This entry belongs to a study of cytomegalovirus exposure and HLA in healthy donors. Study conclusions and caveats: The study found most TCR sequences rare, yet found some public TCRs in many donors.

The PCR employed 60 Vbeta primers together with 13 Jbeta primers. Assay: immunoSEQ multiplex PCR; the TCRdb copy retains only in-frame clones and omits some. The sample records 55,000 to 80,000 clones, more than 70% being singletons. With V trimmed by 5 bases and J by 5 bases, 9 bases remained unmatched. CDR3 length: 15 amino acids. Germline V CDR1 and CDR2: LNHDA, SQIVND (reference sequence). This TCR was recovered from a man in his fifties in good health and CMV-seropositive. Sequenced sample: PBMCs. The V and J genes are TRBV19 and TRBJ1-5, with 7 bases identical to TRBD1. For the CDR3, the DNA is TGTGCCAGTAGTCCCGGGACAGTCGCCTATCAGCCCCAGCATTTT. It translates to CASSPGTVAYQPQHF.